This entry describes one T cell receptor beta chain. The germline V gene has CDR1 SGHRS and CDR2 YFSETQ. Deletions cut 4 bases from V and 4 bases from J, with 11 bases between. This CDR3 is built from 13 residues. Libraries were prepared by immunoSEQ multiplex PCR; TCRdb keeps only in-frame clonotypes and omits some of them. The sample lists under 200,000 clones; approximately 90% were seen once. This record belongs to a study of blood T cell repertoires in COVID-19. Study summary: The samples span acute and convalescent COVID-19 from the United States, Italy and Spain.

The source of this sequence is a man younger than 35 with acute or convalescent COVID-19. Material for sequencing was peripheral blood. The rearrangement links TRBV5-1 to TRBJ2-5, with D perhaps matching TRBD2 (6 bases). The CDR3 region is CASSTIGGETQYF. In nucleotides, the CDR3 is TGCGCCAGCAGCACCATCGGGGGAGAGACCCAGTACTTC.